This is a list of T cell receptor beta chains from one sample in a study of PD-1 blockade in classical Hodgkin lymphoma. TCRdb keeps only in-frame clones here, not all; method: immunoSEQ multiplex PCR. The table includes roughly 40,000 clones, 75% to 90% detected once. Sequencing was performed on peripheral blood mononuclear cells (PBMCs), taken at baseline. The receptors here all came from a human donor with classical Hodgkin lymphoma. CDR3s include the opening cysteine and the closing phenylalanine or tryptophan. D genes are given only for firm matches. Clone size is shown for a subset of rows, as once, few, many or a class of expanded clone.

v_call	j_call	d_call	clone_size	cdr3_nt	cdr3_aa
TRBV29-1	TRBJ2-1	TRBD2	-	TGCAGCGTTCTCGGGACTAGCGGGGGTAGAGACAATGAGCAGTTCTTC	CSVLGTSGGRDNEQFF
TRBV9	TRBJ2-6	-	-	TGTGCCAGCAGCGTAGAGGCTGGGGCCAACGTCCTGACTTTC	CASSVEAGANVLTF
TRBV27	TRBJ1-2	TRBD1	-	TGTGCCAGCACCTCATTTTCCAGGGGGGACTATGGCTACACCTTC	CASTSFSRGDYGYTF
TRBV10-3	TRBJ1-2	TRBD1	-	TGTGCCATCAGTGAGTCGACAGGGGTAGGTGGCTACACCTTC	CAISESTGVGGYTF
TRBV6-6	TRBJ2-7	TRBD1	-	TGTGCCAGCAGTTACTCACCGGGACAGGGGTTATACGAGCAGTACTTC	CASSYSPGQGLYEQYF
TRBV10-3	TRBJ1-4	-	-	TGTGCCATCAGTGAGTCTGAAGCAACTAATGAAAAACTGTTTTTT	CAISESEATNEKLFF
TRBV7-2	TRBJ2-1	TRBD2	-	TGTGCCAGCAGCTTAGGAGCGGGAGCAATGAATGAGCAGTTCTTC	CASSLGAGAMNEQFF
TRBV7-9	TRBJ1-4	-	-	TGTGCCAGCAGCTTTTCGGGGGCTGCGGAAAAACTGTTTTTT	CASSFSGAAEKLFF
TRBV7-8	TRBJ1-2	-	-	TGTGCCAGCAGCTCCCGGGACGGAAACTATGGCTACACCTTC	CASSSRDGNYGYTF
TRBV5-4	TRBJ2-5	TRBD2	once	TGTGCCAGCAGCTGGGGGGGGGAGACCCAGTACTTC	CASSWGGETQYF
TRBV23-1	TRBJ1-5	-	-	TGCGCCAGCAAAAGAAGGCAGGTGGGCAATCAGCCCCAGCATTTT	CASKRRQVGNQPQHF
TRBV6-6	TRBJ2-3	-	few	TGTGCCAGCAGTCGGGTTGCAGATACGCAGTATTTT	CASSRVADTQYF
TRBV5-1	TRBJ2-2	-	-	TGCGCCAGCCAGGCAGGGACGAACACCGGGGAGCTGTTTTTT	CASQAGTNTGELFF
TRBV18	TRBJ1-2	-	-	TGTGCCAGCTCACCGGGTGAGTCTGGCTATGGCTACACCTTC	CASSPGESGYGYTF
TRBV10-3	TRBJ2-5	TRBD2	-	TGTGCCATCGCGGCTAGCGGGAGGGAGGAGACCCAGTACTTC	CAIAASGREETQYF
TRBV4-1	TRBJ1-2	TRBD1	-	TGCGCCAGCAGCCACCCGAGGGGGCGCGGGGGGGGCTACACCTTC	CASSHPRGRGGGYTF
TRBV9	TRBJ2-2	TRBD1	-	TGTGCCAGCAGAGCCGGGACAGGGGGCTACGGGGAGCTGTTTTTT	CASRAGTGGYGELFF
TRBV4-2	TRBJ2-3	TRBD2	-	TGTGCCAGCAGCCAGGCCCGGGACTATACCACAGATACGCAGTATTTT	CASSQARDYTTDTQYF
TRBV7-8	TRBJ2-7	TRBD2	-	TGTGCCAGCAACATGAAAGCCGGGACTAGCGTTCCCGAGCAGTACTTC	CASNMKAGTSVPEQYF
TRBV6-1	TRBJ2-7	-	-	TGTGCCAGCAGTGAAACGTGGGACCCCTCCTACGAGCAGTACTTC	CASSETWDPSYEQYF
TRBV21-1	TRBJ1-6	-	-	TGTGCCAGCAGCCCTGACTATAATTCACCCCTCCACTTT	CASSPDYNSPLHF
TRBV25-1	TRBJ1-2	TRBD1	-	TGTGCCAGCACTGAACAGGGGGACGGTGGCTACACCTTC	CASTEQGDGGYTF
TRBV28	TRBJ2-5	TRBD2	-	TGTGCCAGCAGACCAGCGGGGGGGGGCGAAGAGACCCAGTACTTC	CASRPAGGGEETQYF
TRBV5-4	TRBJ1-2	TRBD1	once	TGTGCCAGCAGCGAACAACCGGGACAGGGGGCCGTACAGTATGGCTACACCTTC	CASSEQPGQGAVQYGYTF
TRBV6-1	TRBJ1-5	-	-	TGTGCCAGCAGTGACGGGGGCGATCAGCCCCAGCATTTT	CASSDGGDQPQHF
TRBV10-3	TRBJ2-7	TRBD1	few	TGTGCCATCAGTGAGGGCCCGGGACAGGGGCTCTACGAGCAGTACTTC	CAISEGPGQGLYEQYF
TRBV19	TRBJ1-2	TRBD1	once	TGTGCTACCACGAGAGGTGGGACAGGGCTGCGTGGCTACACCTTC	CATTRGGTGLRGYTF
TRBV6-6	TRBJ2-7	-	-	TGTGCCAGCAGTTACTCAAACTCCTACGAGCAGTACTTC	CASSYSNSYEQYF
TRBV6-6	TRBJ2-3	TRBD2	-	TGTGCCAGCACCGGACTAGCGGGACGGGATACGCAGTATTTT	CASTGLAGRDTQYF
TRBV10-3	TRBJ2-1	TRBD2	few	TGTGCCATCAGTGAGGAAATCGGGAGGGCCTCTGAGCAGTTCTTC	CAISEEIGRASEQFF
TRBV30	TRBJ2-5	TRBD2	-	TGTGCCTGGAGTGATGGGACTAGCGGGGCTGGCCTCCAAGAGACCCAGTACTTC	CAWSDGTSGAGLQETQYF
TRBV5-5	TRBJ1-5	-	-	TGTGCCAGCAGCCAGTTTCAGGGACGAGGTCAGCCCCAGCATTTT	CASSQFQGRGQPQHF
TRBV7-2	TRBJ1-2	-	-	TGTGCCAGCAGCCCCTCGCTGGGGGGTTTAAACTATGGCTACACCTTC	CASSPSLGGLNYGYTF
TRBV5-6	TRBJ2-5	TRBD2	-	TGTGCCAGCAGCTCCAGGGGACTAGCGGGAGAGACCCAGTACTTC	CASSSRGLAGETQYF
TRBV9	TRBJ2-6	-	-	TGTGCCAGCAGCGTAAGCTCTGGGGCCAACGTCCTGACTTTC	CASSVSSGANVLTF
TRBV7-3	TRBJ2-1	-	-	TGTGCCAGCAGCTTAGTGGGCAGCAATGAGCAGTTCTTC	CASSLVGSNEQFF
TRBV7-9	TRBJ1-3	TRBD1	-	TGTGCCAGCAGCTCTACAGGGGGCTCTTCTGGAAACACCATATATTTT	CASSSTGGSSGNTIYF
TRBV5-1	TRBJ2-5	-	-	TGCGCCAGCAGCACGGACGGGCAAGAGACCCAGTACTTC	CASSTDGQETQYF
TRBV29-1	TRBJ2-7	-	-	TGTAGCGTTGGTCTCTACGAGCAGTACTTC	CSVGLYEQYF
TRBV10-3	TRBJ2-7	-	once	TGTGCCAGCAGTTACTCACAGGGCGGCTACGAGCAGTACTTC	CASSYSQGGYEQYF
TRBV4-2	TRBJ2-1	TRBD2	few	TGTGCCAGCAGCCAAGACGGCGGGGGTGGTCACAATGAGCAGTTCTTC	CASSQDGGGGHNEQFF
TRBV6-5	TRBJ1-4	-	-	TGTGCCAGCAGTTACATGGGTGGGGAAAAACTGTTTTTT	CASSYMGGEKLFF
TRBV6-5	TRBJ2-7	-	once	TGTGCCAGCATGGGCGCGGGGCGCGACTACGAGCAGTACTTC	CASMGAGRDYEQYF
TRBV18	TRBJ1-3	TRBD1	-	TGTGCCAGCTCACCGGGACAGCCAGAACTTGGAAACACCATATATTTT	CASSPGQPELGNTIYF
TRBV6-5	TRBJ2-7	TRBD1	-	TGTGCCAGCAGTTACTTAGGGGGCTCTTCCTACGAGCAGTACTTC	CASSYLGGSSYEQYF
TRBV5-4	TRBJ1-4	-	-	TGTGCCAGCAGCTCAAGACAGGAGTTTAATGAAAAACTGTTTTTT	CASSSRQEFNEKLFF
TRBV28	TRBJ2-7	-	-	TGTGCCAGCGAAGGCGGAAGCTCCTACGAGCAGTACTTC	CASEGGSSYEQYF
TRBV7-9	TRBJ2-7	-	once	TGTGCCAGCAGCGCCGGTGGTCGAGGGTCCTACGAGCAGTACTTC	CASSAGGRGSYEQYF
TRBV10-3	TRBJ2-5	-	-	TGTGCCATCAGTCACCCCGGGACAAGGGGTGAGACCCAGTACTTC	CAISHPGTRGETQYF
TRBV10-3	TRBJ2-3	TRBD2	-	TGTGCCATCAGCGGACTAGCGGGGCGCACAGATACGCAGTATTTT	CAISGLAGRTDTQYF
TRBV27	TRBJ1-2	TRBD1	-	TGTGCCAGCAGTCCCTTGACAGGGGTTAACTATGGCTACACCTTC	CASSPLTGVNYGYTF
TRBV15	TRBJ2-3	-	-	TGTGCCACCAGCAGGCGGGGTTCTGGCACAGATACGCAGTATTTT	CATSRRGSGTDTQYF
TRBV7-2	TRBJ1-4	TRBD1	-	TGTGCCAGCGGCTTAAACGGGCAGGGGGGGGCCGAAAAACTGTTTTTT	CASGLNGQGGAEKLFF
TRBV6-6	TRBJ1-2	-	-	TGTGCCAGCAGTTCCCAAAATCTCAGTGGCTACACCTTC	CASSSQNLSGYTF
TRBV6-6	TRBJ1-5	-	-	TGTGCCAGCAGTTACTCAGGGCTTAGCAATCAGCCCCAGCATTTT	CASSYSGLSNQPQHF
TRBV7-7	TRBJ2-5	-	-	TGTGCTAGCAGCTTTACGACCCAAGAGACCCAGTACTTC	CASSFTTQETQYF
TRBV19	TRBJ1-2	-	-	TGTGCCACCACGGGGACCGGCTACACCTTC	CATTGTGYTF
TRBV5-1	TRBJ2-7	TRBD1	-	TGCGCCAGCAGCGTGGACAGGGGTCGCTCCTACGAGCAGTACTTC	CASSVDRGRSYEQYF
TRBV6-6	TRBJ1-3	-	-	TGTGCCAGCAGCCGGCCGGGAGCAGGGGCTGGAAACACCATATATTTT	CASSRPGAGAGNTIYF
TRBV18	TRBJ1-1	-	-	TGTGCCAGCTCCGAGATGGAGAACACTGAAGCTTTCTTT	CASSEMENTEAFF